These T cell receptor beta chains were read from a single sample in a study of blood T cell repertoires in COVID-19. Produced via immunoSEQ multiplex PCR; TCRdb's table is partial and in-frame only. The sample yields approximately 100,000 clones, roughly 88% seen once. Sequencing was done on a sample of peripheral blood. These TCRs come from a woman between 55 and 75 years old with acute or convalescent COVID-19. CDR3s include the opening cysteine and the closing phenylalanine or tryptophan. Fields, in order: D gene, clone size, V gene, J gene, CDR3 DNA, CDR3 protein. A D gene is named only where the DNA matches it firmly. Clone size is shown for a subset of rows, as once, few, many or a class of expanded clone.

d_gene: NA
abundance: NA
v_gene: TRBV28
j_gene: TRBJ1-5
CDR3nt: TGTGCCAGTACAGGGAACGGCAATCAGCCCCAGCATTTT
CDR3aa: CASTGNGNQPQHF

d_gene: TRBD1
abundance: NA
v_gene: TRBV3-1/TRBV3-2
j_gene: TRBJ1-5
CDR3nt: TGTGCCAGCAGCCAAGGGACAGGGAATCAGCCCCAGCATTTT
CDR3aa: CASSQGTGNQPQHF

d_gene: TRBD1
abundance: NA
v_gene: TRBV4-2
j_gene: TRBJ1-4
CDR3nt: TGTGCCAGCAGCTCGGACAGGGACGGGGAAAAACTGTTTTTT
CDR3aa: CASSSDRDGEKLFF

d_gene: TRBD2
abundance: NA
v_gene: TRBV3-1/TRBV3-2
j_gene: TRBJ2-7
CDR3nt: TGTGCCAGCAGCCTGGGACTAGCGGTCTACGAGCAGTACTTC
CDR3aa: CASSLGLAVYEQYF

d_gene: TRBD1
abundance: NA
v_gene: TRBV28
j_gene: TRBJ2-1
CDR3nt: TGTGCCAGCAGTTTAGGGGTGACAGGGGGCTCGCAGTTCTTC
CDR3aa: CASSLGVTGGSQFF

d_gene: NA
abundance: NA
v_gene: TRBV5-1
j_gene: TRBJ2-3
CDR3nt: TGCGCCAGCAGCTTGGGACAGACAGATACGCAGTATTTT
CDR3aa: CASSLGQTDTQYF

d_gene: TRBD2
abundance: once
v_gene: TRBV7-8
j_gene: TRBJ2-1
CDR3nt: TGTGCCAGCAGCAGACTAGCGGGAAATACTTACAATGAGCAGTTCTTC
CDR3aa: CASSRLAGNTYNEQFF

d_gene: TRBD2
abundance: NA
v_gene: TRBV28
j_gene: TRBJ2-1
CDR3nt: TGTGCCAGCAGTTTGACTAGCGGGGGCAGGAATGAGCAGTTCTTC
CDR3aa: CASSLTSGGRNEQFF

d_gene: TRBD2
abundance: NA
v_gene: TRBV2
j_gene: TRBJ2-2
CDR3nt: TGTGCCAGCAGTGGGACTAGCGGGAGGGCCTTAGGGGAGCTGTTTTTT
CDR3aa: CASSGTSGRALGELFF

d_gene: NA
abundance: NA
v_gene: TRBV12-3/TRBV12-4
j_gene: TRBJ1-1
CDR3nt: TGTGCCAGCAGTTTAGTCCGGGGGAAAGCTTTCTTT
CDR3aa: CASSLVRGKAFF

d_gene: NA
abundance: once
v_gene: TRBV27
j_gene: TRBJ2-7
CDR3nt: TGTGCCAGCAGTAAAATAACAGGGACCTACGAGCAGTACTTC
CDR3aa: CASSKITGTYEQYF